This entry is about one T cell receptor (beta chain). Antigen: not known. V dropped 2 bases and J dropped 3; count of bases not matched to a gene: 5. Germline lookup yields CDR1 MDHEN and CDR2 SYDVKM. The length of the CDR3 is 15 residues. The data stem from a study of post-analysis software for immune sequencing data. The study, taken as a whole, reports: TRBV5-6, TRBV5-1 and TRBV20-1 belonged to a set of roughly 5 TRBV segments that were more frequent in patients than controls.

The library was made from cDNA and included unique molecular identifiers. TCRdb fed the PCR reads into MiXCR, producing one record per CDR3 protein. The sample consists of about 460,000 distinct CDR3 sequences, roughly 45% of them appearing once. This sequence joins TRBV28 and TRBJ2-7; 9 nucleotides agree with TRBD2. The source of this sequence is a girl aged 5 to 17 with multiple sclerosis. The sample taken for sequencing was blood. CDR3 bases: TGTGCCAGCAGTTTAAGTAAACTAGCGGGCTACGAGCAGTACTTC. It codes for CASSLSKLAGYEQYF.